This T cell receptor beta chain was captured by sequencing in a study of T-cell memory formation after mild COVID-19. TCRdb re-called the 5' RACE reads with MiXCR, one entry per CDR3 protein. This table holds 100,000 to 120,000 distinct CDR3 sequences, 22% found once. The CDR3 covers 15 residues. Germline CDR1 reads LNHDA; CDR2 reads SQIVND (reference sequence). The germline V and J ends were trimmed by 5 bases and 2 bases, with 16 bases remaining between them. The source of this sequence is a man younger than 30 who had mild COVID-19 (a few samples of this study predate the infection). Cell type and time point are not known. Sequencing was done on a sample of PBMCs or a T cell subset sorted from them (not recorded which). This sequence joins TRBV19 and TRBJ2-7; TRBD1 might be the D (6 bases). CDR3 loop: CASSVHGTKPYEQYF. DNA of the CDR3: TGTGCCAGTAGTGTCCACGGGACAAAGCCCTACGAGCAGTACTTC.